This T cell receptor beta chain appears in the sequencing data of a study of T-cell reconstitution after alpha-beta-depleted transplantation in children (dated by TCRdb to about 2016). Background on the whole study: The study quantitatively tracked T-cell immune reconstitution after TCRalphabeta/CD19-depleted allogeneic hematopoietic cell transplantation in children using TCR repertoire profiling.

The table lists this clonotype with many counts. It lacks a known antigen. Base quality data are lacking; no much larger clone is found one base away. CDR1 and CDR2, per the germline V gene, are SGDLS and YYNGEE. At the junction V is shortened by 0 bases and J by 1 base, with 10 bases in between. The CDR3 spans 15 residues, from the cysteine through the phenylalanine. The DNA shown is the 45-base CDR3, in frame from base 1. The method was PCR. The run used an Illumina HiSeq 2500. Molecular barcoding was employed in the preparation of TCR libraries, with unique molecular identifiers being used to normalize TCRbeta repertoire quantification. TCRdb reran the public reads through fastp at Q25 and MiXCR, keeping productive beta chains. Identical CDR3 proteins give one entry, which carries the most common genes and DNA. The sample data list 250,000 to 350,000 distinct CDR3 sequences, and roughly 9.5% of these were observed just once. The ten largest account for 10% of the sample.

In this chain, TRBV9 is recombined with TRBJ1-1, with the D gene too uncertain to name. The TCR comes from a human donor who donated a stem cell graft to a child with SCID. The material was PBMCs from the stem cell graft donor, obtained from the stem cell graft. This receptor has the CDR3 CASSVGEVANTEAFF. In nucleotide form, the sequence is TGTGCCAGCAGCGTAGGGGAGGTAGCGAACACTGAAGCTTTCTTT.